Below, 19 T cell receptor beta chains from the same sample are listed, as sequenced in a study of blood T cells in healthy people across ages. A sample-barcoded 5' primer and a J-beta primer mix were used in a second PCR of roughly 6 to 11 cycles. TCRdb re-called the 5' RACE reads through MiXCR, storing one row per CDR3 protein. The sample has about 970,000 distinct CDR3 sequences, about 51% seen once; the top ten hold about a fifth. The sequencing input was blood. The receptors were gathered from a woman aged 60-75 years in good health.

The V and J genes are TRBV7-9 and TRBJ1-2; no clear D. Germline V gives CDR1 SEHNR, CDR2 FQNEAQ (reference sequence). V was trimmed by 5 bases and J by 2 bases, leaving 15 bases between them. This CDR3 comprises 15 residues. The CDR3 sequence: CASSPKADANYGYTF. The CDR3 bases are TGTGCCAGCAGCCCCAAGGCCGACGCCAACTATGGCTACACCTTC.

The chain is built from TRBV4-2 and TRBJ2-1, with D tentatively TRBD2 (7 bases). The germline V and J ends were trimmed by 4 bases and 6 bases, with 28 bases remaining between them. Looked up from germline, CDR1 is LGHNA and CDR2 is YNFKEQ. This CDR3 contains 19 residues. This CDR3 reads CASSPDSRGGEQRTNEQFF. As DNA, the CDR3 is TGTGCCAGCAGCCCCGACTCAAGGGGGGGGGAGCAAAGAACCAATGAGCAGTTCTTC.

Only a few counts were recorded for this clonotype. The J gene is TRBJ2-5, the V gene TRBV27; the D is unclear. V lost 3 bases and J 1 base, leaving 6 bases between the germline ends. This CDR3 spans 13 amino acids. Germline CDR1 is MNHEY and CDR2 is SMNVEV (reference sequence). The CDR3 DNA sequence: TGTGCCAGCAGTTTTTCGACCCAAGAGACCCAGTACTTC. Its protein is CASSFSTQETQYF.

The chain joins TRBV6-5 to TRBJ2-2; D remains unclear. Trimming removed 7 bases at V and 1 base at J, with 7 bases between. The CDR3 has 13 amino acids. Germline-derived CDR1 and CDR2 are MNHEY and SVGAGI. Here the CDR3 DNA reads TGTGCCAGCAAAGTCGGGAACACCGGGGAGCTGTTTTTT. The encoded protein is CASKVGNTGELFF.

This clonotype was recorded at least ten times. V and J are TRBV5-5 and TRBJ1-5; a weak D match, TRBD1 (6 bases). Germline V gene lookup returns CDR1 SGHKS and CDR2 YYEKEE (reference sequence). Trimming cost V 5 bases and J 7 bases, with 22 bases left between them. CDR3 length: 16 residues. The CDR3 DNA reads as TGTGCCAGCAGTCCGTCCGGGACAACCCCAGGACAGCCCCAGCATTTT. It translates to CASSPSGTTPGQPQHF.

The V and J genes are TRBV4-1 and TRBJ1-2, with D tentatively TRBD1 (6 bases). Germline V gene data show CDR1 as MGHRA and CDR2 as YSYEKL. V was pared by 4 bases and J by 5 bases, with 17 bases between. The CDR3 has 15 residues. CDR3 DNA: TGCGCCAGCAGCCGCTCAGGGTCTAGGGGGTATGGCTACACCTTC. It translates to CASSRSGSRGYGYTF.

This clonotype was seen only a few times. The rearrangement uses TRBV6-6 and TRBJ1-2; 8 positions agree with TRBD1. CDR3 length: 14 residues. The germline V gene has CDR1 MNHNY and CDR2 SVGAGI (reference sequence). Trimming removed 8 bases from V and 2 bases from J; junction bases left unmatched: 7. Written as DNA, the CDR3 is TGTGCCAGCCGAAAAGGGGACAGGAACTATGGCTACACCTTC. Residues: CASRKGDRNYGYTF.

This clonotype is a singleton in its sample. The genes are TRBV2 and TRBJ2-2; a possible D gene is TRBD1 (7 bases). Looked up from germline, CDR1 is SNHLY and CDR2 is FYNNEI. Trimming shortened V by 2 bases and J by 6 bases, and 10 bases separated the two germline ends. The length of the CDR3 is 14 residues. The CDR3 reads CASSEQGGSGELFF. The CDR3, as DNA: TGTGCCAGCAGTGAACAGGGGGGATCCGGGGAGCTGTTTTTT.

The J gene is TRBJ2-1, the V gene TRBV5-1, with 10 bases matching TRBD1. Germline assignment: CDR1 SGHRS and CDR2 YFSETQ. The CDR3 runs 17 residues. V was pared by 5 bases and J by 2 bases, with 10 bases of the junction left unmatched. The CDR3 is CASRTKTGTGAYNEQFF. The DNA for the CDR3 is TGCGCCAGCAGAACCAAAACCGGGACAGGGGCCTACAATGAGCAGTTCTTC.

This sequence joins TRBV27 and TRBJ2-7; TRBD1 might be the D (5 bases). Germline CDR1 and CDR2: MNHEY and SMNVEV (reference sequence). V lost 6 bases and J 0 bases, leaving 15 bases between the germline ends. The CDR3 sequence is 15 residues long. CDR3 protein: CASSFWGVNSYEQYF. For the CDR3, the DNA is TGTGCCAGCAGCTTTTGGGGCGTTAACTCCTACGAGCAGTACTTC.

This rearrangement joins TRBV28 to TRBJ2-3; D gene ambiguous. V was pared by 2 bases and J by 4 bases, with 10 bases between. Germline V lookup: CDR1 MDHEN, CDR2 SYDVKM. The CDR3 has 14 residues. For the CDR3, the DNA is TGTGCCAGCAGTTTAAGGTCGACACCAGATACGCAGTATTTT. Its translation is CASSLRSTPDTQYF.

This clonotype came up a few times. J is TRBJ2-7 and V is TRBV20-1; 14 bases are shared with TRBD2. Trimming took 6 bases from V and 1 from J; bases not matched to a gene: 8. Germline V lookup: CDR1 DFQATT, CDR2 SNEGSKA (reference sequence). The CDR3 is made up of 16 amino acids. The CDR3 spells CSAQVGTSGSSYEQYF. In DNA, the CDR3 is TGCAGTGCGCAAGTGGGGACTAGCGGGAGTTCCTACGAGCAGTACTTC.

The V and J genes are TRBV2 and TRBJ2-7; possibly TRBD1 for D (6 bases). The CDR3 has 13 amino acids. Deletions cut 1 base from V and 4 bases from J, with 8 bases between. Germline V CDR1 and CDR2: SNHLY, FYNNEI. DNA of the CDR3: TGTGCCAGCAGTGAAGGACAGGAGTACGAGCAGTACTTC. This translates into CASSEGQEYEQYF.

In its sample, this clonotype was seen a few times. This chain connects TRBV20-1 to TRBJ2-1; 8 nucleotides match TRBD2. The CDR3 extends over 16 amino acids. Germline loops: CDR1 DFQATT, CDR2 SNEGSKA (reference sequence). After removal of 3 bases from V and 0 bases from J, the junction contained 7 bases not matched to a gene. The CDR3 DNA reads TGCAGTGCTAGTGGGAGCGGGAGTATCTCCTACAATGAGCAGTTCTTC. Protein: CSASGSGSISYNEQFF.

Many counts were recorded for this clonotype. V is TRBV7-2 and J is TRBJ2-5, with a possible D match to TRBD2 (6 bases). Germline lookup yields CDR1 SGHTA and CDR2 FQGNSA. This CDR3 spans 15 amino acids. The V and J ends lost 1 base and 2 bases respectively, with 11 bases between them. DNA for the CDR3: TGTGCCAGCAGCTTAGACCCGGGGAGGCAAGAGACCCAGTACTTC. It translates to CASSLDPGRQETQYF.

The gene calls are TRBV12-3 or TRBV12-4 and TRBJ2-3; D is undetermined. The CDR3 sequence is 15 residues long. Between the trimmed V and J ends, which lost 5 bases and 9 bases, there was a span of 21 bases. The CDR3 spells CASSPRTENARTQYF. CDR3 DNA: TGTGCCAGCAGTCCCCGGACGGAGAACGCACGAACGCAGTATTTT.

This chain connects TRBV3-1 to TRBJ2-6; no clear D gene. V lost 0 bases and J lost 0, with 9 bases in between. Germline lookup yields CDR1 LGHDT and CDR2 YNNKEL (reference sequence). This CDR3 comprises 17 residues. The CDR3 sequence is CASSQDGSHSGANVLTF. The CDR3 DNA reads TGTGCCAGCAGCCAAGACGGTTCCCACTCTGGGGCCAACGTCCTGACTTTC.

The chain combines TRBV20-1 with TRBJ2-1; D gene uncertain. CDR1 and CDR2 (germline): DFQATT, SNEGSKA (reference sequence). The CDR3 extends over 14 amino acids. Trimming stripped 6 bases from V and 2 bases from J, with 14 bases between. The CDR3 nucleotides are TGCAGTGCGGATCGGCGTGAGGCCTACAATGAGCAGTTCTTC. Translation: CSADRREAYNEQFF.

Here the CDR3 DNA reads TGTGCCAGCAACGGGGCGGGTTCCCCAGATACGCAGTATTTT. Its translation: CASNGAGSPDTQYF. The V gene is TRBV28, the J gene TRBJ2-3; D possibly matches TRBD1 or TRBD2 (5 bases each). The V end was cut by 7 bases, the J end by 4 bases, with 15 bases between. The CDR3 is 14 residues long. Germline V gene lookup returns CDR1 MDHEN and CDR2 SYDVKM.